This TCR beta chain was obtained from a study of T cells in Graves' hyperthyroidism and ophthalmopathy. Using RNA transcripts as the source, TCR beta CDR3 regions were amplified. The HTBI primer set drove a first-round RT-PCR of the TCR CDR3. Each CDR3 protein gets one entry after TCRdb re-called the multiplex PCR reads with MiXCR. The data show 560,000 or so distinct CDR3 sequences, 46% seen once. The CDR3 is made up of 15 amino acids. J lost 4 bases, V lost 0 bases, and 4 bases had no gene match. CDR1 SGDLS and CDR2 YYNGEE come from the germline V gene. This clonotype appeared a few times. This TCR was recovered from a woman aged 18-35 years with Graves' hyperthyroidism. The chain employs TRBV9 and TRBJ2-5, with TRBD2 matching over 9 bases. Sequencing was carried out using peripheral blood or thyroid tissue (not recorded which). The CDR3 sequence is CASSVGLAGRETQYF. Here the CDR3 DNA reads TGTGCCAGCAGCGTAGGGCTAGCGGGAAGAGAGACCCAGTACTTC. Combining the CDR3 with reference TRBV9 and TRBJ2-5 gives the whole variable domain DSGVTQTPKHLITATGQRVTLRCSPRSGDLSVYWYQQSLDQGLQFLIQYYNGEERAKGNILERFSAQQFPDLHSELNLSSLELGDSALYFCASSVGLAGRETQYFGPGTRLLVL.